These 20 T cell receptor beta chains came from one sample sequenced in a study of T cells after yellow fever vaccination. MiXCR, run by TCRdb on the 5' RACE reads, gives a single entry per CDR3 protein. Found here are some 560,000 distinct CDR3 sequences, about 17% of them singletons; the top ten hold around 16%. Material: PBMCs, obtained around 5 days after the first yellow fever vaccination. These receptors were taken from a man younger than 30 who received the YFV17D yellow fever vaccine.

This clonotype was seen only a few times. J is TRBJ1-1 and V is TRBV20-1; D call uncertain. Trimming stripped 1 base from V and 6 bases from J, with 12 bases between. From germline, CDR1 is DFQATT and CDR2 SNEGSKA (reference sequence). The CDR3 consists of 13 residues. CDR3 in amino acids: CSARGGFEPEAFF. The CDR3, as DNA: TGCAGTGCTAGAGGAGGGTTTGAGCCTGAAGCTTTCTTT.

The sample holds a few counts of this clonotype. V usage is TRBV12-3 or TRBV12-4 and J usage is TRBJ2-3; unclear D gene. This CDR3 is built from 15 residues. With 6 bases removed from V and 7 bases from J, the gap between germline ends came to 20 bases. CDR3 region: CASSPLGRPDNTQYF. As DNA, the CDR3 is TGTGCCAGCAGCCCTCTAGGCAGGCCCGACAATACGCAGTATTTT.

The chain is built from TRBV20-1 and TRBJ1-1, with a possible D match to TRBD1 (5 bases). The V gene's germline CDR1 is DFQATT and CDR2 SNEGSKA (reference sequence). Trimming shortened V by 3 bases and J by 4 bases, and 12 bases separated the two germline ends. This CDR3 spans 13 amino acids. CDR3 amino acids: CSARRGGPTEAFF. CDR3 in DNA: TGCAGTGCTAGGCGGGGGGGTCCCACTGAAGCTTTCTTT.

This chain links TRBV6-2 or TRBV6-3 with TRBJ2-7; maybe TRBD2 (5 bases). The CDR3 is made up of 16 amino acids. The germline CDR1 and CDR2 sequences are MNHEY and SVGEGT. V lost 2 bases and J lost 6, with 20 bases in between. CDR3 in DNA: TGTGCCAGCAGTTACCGTCGGATTGTGGCTAGCAGCGAGCAGTACTTC. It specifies CASSYRRIVASSEQYF.

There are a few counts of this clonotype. CDR3 region: CASSYSKQFEAFF. CDR3 DNA sequence: TGTGCCAGCAGTTACTCGAAGCAATTTGAAGCTTTCTTT. The chain employs TRBV6-2 or TRBV6-3 and TRBJ1-1; D is unclear. With 0 bases removed from V and 7 bases from J, the gap between germline ends came to 9 bases. The CDR3 runs 13 residues. CDR1 and CDR2 (germline): MNHEY, SVGEGT.

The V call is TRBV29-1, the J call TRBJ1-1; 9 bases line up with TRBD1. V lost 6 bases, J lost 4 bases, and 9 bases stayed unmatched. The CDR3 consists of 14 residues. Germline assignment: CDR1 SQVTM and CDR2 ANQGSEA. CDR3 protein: CSVDRDRVGTEAFF. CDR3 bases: TGCAGCGTGGACCGGGACAGGGTGGGCACTGAAGCTTTCTTT.

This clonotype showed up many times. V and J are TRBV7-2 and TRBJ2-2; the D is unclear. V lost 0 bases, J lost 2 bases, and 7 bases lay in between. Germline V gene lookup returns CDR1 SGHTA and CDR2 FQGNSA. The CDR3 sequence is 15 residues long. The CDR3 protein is CASSLANRNTGELFF. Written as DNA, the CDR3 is TGTGCCAGCAGCTTAGCGAACAGAAACACCGGGGAGCTGTTTTTT.

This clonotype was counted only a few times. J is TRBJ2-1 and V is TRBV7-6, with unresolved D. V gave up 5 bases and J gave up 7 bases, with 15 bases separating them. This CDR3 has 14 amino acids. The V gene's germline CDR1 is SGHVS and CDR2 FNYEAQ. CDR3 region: CASSPNDGRNEQFF. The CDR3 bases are TGTGCCAGCAGCCCCAACGACGGTAGAAATGAGCAGTTCTTC.

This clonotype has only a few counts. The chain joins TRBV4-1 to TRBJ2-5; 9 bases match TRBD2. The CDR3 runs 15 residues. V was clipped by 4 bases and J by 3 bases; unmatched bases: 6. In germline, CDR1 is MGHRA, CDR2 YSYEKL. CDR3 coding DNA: TGCGCCAGCAGCCGTATGGCGGGGGGGAAAGAGACCCAGTACTTC. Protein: CASSRMAGGKETQYF.

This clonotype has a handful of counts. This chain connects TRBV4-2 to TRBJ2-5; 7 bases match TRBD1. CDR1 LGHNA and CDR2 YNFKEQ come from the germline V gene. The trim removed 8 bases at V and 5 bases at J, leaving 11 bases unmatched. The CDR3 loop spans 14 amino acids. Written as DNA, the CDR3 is TGTGCCAGCGCCCAGGGACAGAGGGGGGAGACCCAGTACTTC. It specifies CASAQGQRGETQYF.

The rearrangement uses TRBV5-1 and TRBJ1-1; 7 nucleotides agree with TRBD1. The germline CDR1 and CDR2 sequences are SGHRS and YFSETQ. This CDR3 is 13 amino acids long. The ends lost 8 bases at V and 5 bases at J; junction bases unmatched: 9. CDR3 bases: TGCGCCAGTTACCAGGGGGGAGGTACTGAAGCTTTCTTT. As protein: CASYQGGGTEAFF. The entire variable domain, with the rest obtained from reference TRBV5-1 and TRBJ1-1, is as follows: KAGVTQTPRYLIKTRGQQVTLSCSPISGHRSVSWYQQTPGQGLQFLFEYFSETQRNKGNFPGRFSGRQFSNSRSEMNVSTLELGDSALYLCASYQGGGTEAFFGQGTRLTVV.

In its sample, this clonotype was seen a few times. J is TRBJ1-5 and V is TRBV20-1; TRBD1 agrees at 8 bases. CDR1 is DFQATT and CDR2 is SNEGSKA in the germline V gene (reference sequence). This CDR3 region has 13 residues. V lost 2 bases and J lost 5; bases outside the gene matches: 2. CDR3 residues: CSARPQGDQPQHF. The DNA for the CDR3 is TGCAGTGCTAGACCACAGGGGGATCAGCCCCAGCATTTT.

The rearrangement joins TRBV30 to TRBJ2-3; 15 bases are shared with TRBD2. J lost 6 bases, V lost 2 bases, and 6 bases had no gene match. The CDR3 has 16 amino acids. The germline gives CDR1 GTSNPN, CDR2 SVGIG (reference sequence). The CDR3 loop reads CAWSLGLAGGLDTQYF. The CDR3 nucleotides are TGTGCCTGGAGTCTGGGACTAGCGGGGGGATTGGATACGCAGTATTTT.

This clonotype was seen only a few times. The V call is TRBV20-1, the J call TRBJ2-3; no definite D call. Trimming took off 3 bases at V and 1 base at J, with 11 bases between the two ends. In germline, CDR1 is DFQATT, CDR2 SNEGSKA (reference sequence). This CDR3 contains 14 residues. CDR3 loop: CSASTAEGTDTQYF. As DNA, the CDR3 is TGCAGTGCTAGCACCGCAGAAGGCACAGATACGCAGTATTTT.

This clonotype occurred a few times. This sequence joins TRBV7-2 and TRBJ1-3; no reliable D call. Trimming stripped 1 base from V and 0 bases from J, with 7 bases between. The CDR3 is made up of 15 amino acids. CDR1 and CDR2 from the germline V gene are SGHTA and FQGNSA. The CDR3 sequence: CASSLERYSGNTIYF. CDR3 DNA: TGTGCCAGCAGCTTAGAAAGATACTCTGGAAACACCATATATTTT.

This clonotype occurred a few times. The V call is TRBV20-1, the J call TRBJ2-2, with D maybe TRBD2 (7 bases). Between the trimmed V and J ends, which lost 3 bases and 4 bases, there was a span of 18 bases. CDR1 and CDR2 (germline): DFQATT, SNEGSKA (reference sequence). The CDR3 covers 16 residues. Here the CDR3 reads CSASLPGGLGTGELFF. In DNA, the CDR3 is TGCAGTGCTAGTCTCCCGGGGGGCTTGGGCACCGGGGAGCTGTTTTTT.

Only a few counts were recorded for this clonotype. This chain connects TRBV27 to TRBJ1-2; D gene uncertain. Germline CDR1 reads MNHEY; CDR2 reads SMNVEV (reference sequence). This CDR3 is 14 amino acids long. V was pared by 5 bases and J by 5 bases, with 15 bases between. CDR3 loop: CASSNIKGSYGYTF. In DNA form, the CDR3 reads TGTGCCAGCAGTAACATAAAAGGGAGTTATGGCTACACCTTC.

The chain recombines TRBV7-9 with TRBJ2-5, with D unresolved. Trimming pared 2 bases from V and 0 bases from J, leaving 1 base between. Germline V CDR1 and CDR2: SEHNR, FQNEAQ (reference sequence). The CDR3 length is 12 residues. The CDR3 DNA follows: TGTGCCAGCAGCTTACACCAAGAGACCCAGTACTTC. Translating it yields CASSLHQETQYF.

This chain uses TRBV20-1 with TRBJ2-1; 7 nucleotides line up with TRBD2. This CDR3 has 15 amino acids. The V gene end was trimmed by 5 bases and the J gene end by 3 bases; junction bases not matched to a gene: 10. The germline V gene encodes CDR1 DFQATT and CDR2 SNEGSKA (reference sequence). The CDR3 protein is CSAAAGLIDYNEQFF. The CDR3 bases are TGCAGTGCTGCAGCGGGACTAATAGACTACAATGAGCAGTTCTTC.

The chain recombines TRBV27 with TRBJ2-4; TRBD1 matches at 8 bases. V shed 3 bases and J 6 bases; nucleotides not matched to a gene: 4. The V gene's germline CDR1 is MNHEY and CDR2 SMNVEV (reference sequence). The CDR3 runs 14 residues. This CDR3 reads CASSFRGQGNIQYF. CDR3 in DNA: TGTGCCAGCAGTTTCAGAGGACAGGGAAACATTCAGTACTTC.